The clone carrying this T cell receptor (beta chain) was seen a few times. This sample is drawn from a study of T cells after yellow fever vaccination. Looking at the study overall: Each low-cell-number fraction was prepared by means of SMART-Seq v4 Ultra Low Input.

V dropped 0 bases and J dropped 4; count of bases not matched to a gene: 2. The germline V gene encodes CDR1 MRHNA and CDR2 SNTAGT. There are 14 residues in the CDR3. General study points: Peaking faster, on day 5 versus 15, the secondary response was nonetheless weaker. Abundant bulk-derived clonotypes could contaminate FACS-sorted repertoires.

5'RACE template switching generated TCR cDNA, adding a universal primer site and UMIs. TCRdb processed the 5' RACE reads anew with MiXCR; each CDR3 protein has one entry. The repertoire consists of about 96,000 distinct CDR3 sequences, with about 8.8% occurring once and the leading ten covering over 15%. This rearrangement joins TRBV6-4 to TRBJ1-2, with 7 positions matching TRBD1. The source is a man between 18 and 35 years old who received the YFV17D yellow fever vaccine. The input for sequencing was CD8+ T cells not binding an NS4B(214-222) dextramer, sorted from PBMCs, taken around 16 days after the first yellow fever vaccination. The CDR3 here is CASSDSTGPYGYTF. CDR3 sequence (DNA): TGTGCCAGCAGTGACTCGACAGGGCCCTATGGCTACACCTTC.